The 12 T cell receptor beta chains presented below share a single source sample, sequenced in a study of CD8+CD57+ T cells in acquired aplastic anemia (dated by TCRdb to the late 2010s). The sequencer was an Illumina HiSeq 2000. Genomic DNA was used as template for profiling of TCR beta VDJ combinations and CDR3 sequences. Clones were called with MiXCR by TCRdb after fastp trimmed the public reads at Q25, and only in-frame beta chains were retained. Each CDR3 protein gets just one entry, which takes the most common genes and DNA from the rows behind it. Within this sample are under 200,000 distinct CDR3 sequences, with approximately 40% of them counted one time only. The top ten clones comprise about 1.1% of the sample. The sequenced sample was sorted CD4+, CD8+, or CD8+CD57+ T cells (not recorded which) from PBMCs. Receptors were obtained from a human donor in good health.

This clonotype was counted many times. V usage is TRBV20-1 and J usage is TRBJ2-1; 7 positions match TRBD2. Looked up from germline, CDR1 is DFQATT and CDR2 is SNEGSKA (reference sequence). The CDR3 consists of 12 residues. The trim removed 3 bases at V and 7 bases at J, leaving 3 bases unmatched. The CDR3 is CSASGRMNEQFF. CDR3 nucleotides: TGCAGTGCTAGCGGGAGGATGAATGAGCAGTTCTTC.

This clonotype was counted ten times or more. V is TRBV7-9 and J is TRBJ2-5; D is uncertain. The ends were cut back, 5 bases at V and 0 bases at J, with 7 bases in the middle. Germline CDR1 is SEHNR and CDR2 is FQNEAQ (reference sequence). This CDR3 has 13 residues. This CDR3 is CASSPQYQETQYF. DNA for the CDR3: TGTGCCAGCAGCCCCCAGTACCAAGAGACCCAGTACTTC.

This clonotype was counted once. The chain couples TRBV20-1 to TRBJ2-7; D gene ambiguous. Germline loops: CDR1 DFQATT, CDR2 SNEGSKA (reference sequence). This CDR3 region has 13 residues. Deletions cut 3 bases from V and 0 bases from J, with 9 bases between. CDR3 in amino acids: CSARARDSYEQYF. DNA of the CDR3: TGCAGTGCTAGGGCTAGGGACTCCTACGAGCAGTACTTC.

This clonotype showed up many times. The chain carries TRBV9 and TRBJ2-3; 8 bases match TRBD2. Germline CDR1 SGDLS, CDR2 YYNGEE. The CDR3 is 16 amino acids. With V trimmed by 0 bases and J by 0 bases, 3 bases remained unmatched. This chain's CDR3 is CASSVDRGGSTDTQYF. The CDR3 DNA follows: TGTGCCAGCAGCGTAGACCGGGGGGGGAGCACAGATACGCAGTATTTT.

Of note for this clonotype: One base away lies a much larger clone, so this may be a sequencing read error. V gene TRBV12-3 or TRBV12-4 combines with J gene TRBJ2-7; D gene uncertain. The CDR3 spans 12 residues. Trimming pared 5 bases from V and 6 bases from J, leaving 11 bases between. The CDR3 sequence: CASSHPTPEQYF. The CDR3 coding sequence is TGTGCCAGCAGTCACCCGACGCCCGAGCAGTACTTC.

Details on this clonotype: Because the CDR3 is missing its conserved closing phenylalanine or tryptophan, this is likely a read error. This chain joins TRBV12-3 or TRBV12-4 and TRBJ1-2; D possibly corresponds to TRBD1 (6 bases). Trimming shortened V by 6 bases and J by 3 bases, and 17 bases separated the two germline ends. The CDR3 consists of 15 residues. CDR3 nucleotides: TGTGCCAGCAGCCCATCGGGAGGGGGGGACTATGGCTACACCTCC. This codes for CASSPSGGGDYGYTS.

The chain links TRBV6-2 or TRBV6-3 to TRBJ2-1; 11 bases map to TRBD2. V gave up 0 bases and J gave up 4 bases; unmatched junction bases: 5. The CDR3 has 17 amino acids. Germline CDR1 reads MNHEY; CDR2 reads SVGEGT. The CDR3: CASSYSPTSGIYNEQFF. CDR3 bases: TGTGCCAGCAGTTACTCTCCGACTAGCGGGATTTACAATGAGCAGTTCTTC.

V and J are TRBV6-6 and TRBJ1-1, with 8 bases fitting TRBD1. The V gene end was trimmed by 2 bases and the J gene end by 7 bases; junction bases not matched to a gene: 15. The CDR3 spans 17 residues. Germline lookup yields CDR1 MNHNY and CDR2 SVGAGI (reference sequence). As DNA, the CDR3 is TGTGCCAGCAGTTACCCGGGACAGGCCTTGGACGTCGGTGAAGCTTTCTTT. This sequence encodes CASSYPGQALDVGEAFF.

The chain carries TRBV11-1 and TRBJ1-5; 8 nucleotides match TRBD1. The CDR3 is made up of 17 amino acids. CDR1 and CDR2 (germline): SGHAT, FQDESV (reference sequence). V lost 1 base and J lost 0; bases outside the gene matches: 5. CDR3: CASSLVSGTGSNQPQHF. CDR3 sequence (DNA): TGTGCCAGCAGCTTAGTTTCCGGGACAGGTAGCAATCAGCCCCAGCATTTT.

This clonotype was seen a few times. The chain uses TRBV10-3 and TRBJ1-1, with 7 positions matching TRBD1. The germline V gene encodes CDR1 ENHRY and CDR2 SYGVKD. J was trimmed by 11 bases and V by 0 bases; bases with no gene match: 12. The CDR3 covers 15 residues. CDR3 sequence: CAISESMGTGVRAFF. CDR3 in DNA: TGTGCCATCAGTGAGTCGATGGGTACAGGGGTTCGTGCTTTCTTT.

This clonotype came up many times. This chain links TRBV5-6 with TRBJ2-3; tentatively, D is TRBD1 (6 bases). Germline V gives CDR1 SGHDT, CDR2 YYEEEE. The ends were cut back, 2 bases at V and 0 bases at J, with 13 bases in the middle. The CDR3 length is 16 residues. CDR3 region: CASSFTGISSTDTQYF. CDR3 DNA: TGTGCCAGCAGCTTTACAGGGATTTCTAGCACAGATACGCAGTATTTT. The variable domain in full, completed from reference TRBV5-6 and TRBJ2-3, reads DAGVTQSPTHLIKTRGQQVTLRCSPKSGHDTVSWYQQALGQGPQFIFQYYEEEERQRGNFPDRFSGHQFPNYSSELNVNALLLGDSALYLCASSFTGISSTDTQYFGPGTRLTVL.

This clonotype was detected only a few times. The chain joins TRBV25-1 to TRBJ2-5; 8 bases map to TRBD2. J gave up 3 bases and V 2 bases, and 5 bases lay outside the gene matches. The V gene's germline CDR1 is MGHDK and CDR2 SYGVNS. This CDR3 has 15 residues. The DNA for the CDR3 is TGTGCCAGCAGTGAACCGGGAGGGCTGGAAGAGACCCAGTACTTC. It encodes CASSEPGGLEETQYF. Together with reference TRBV25-1 and TRBJ2-5, the CDR3 gives the full variable domain: EADIYQTPRYLVIGTGKKITLECSQTMGHDKMYWYQQDPGMELHLIHYSYGVNSTEKGDLSSESTVSRIRTEHFPLTLESARPSHTSQYLCASSEPGGLEETQYFGPGTRLLVL.